This TCR beta chain was sequenced for a study of shared clonotypes between healthy human individuals. Study at large: Donors consisted of a couple of women and three men between 18 and 49.

Germline V gene sequence: CDR1 MNHNS, CDR2 SASEGT. The CDR3 is 15 residues long. Trimming took 4 bases from V and 4 from J, leaving 14 bases between them. The test was conducted at deep level. Sequencing of unsorted PBMC DNA was carried out using ten immunoSEQ deep assay plates. This table comes from immunoSEQ multiplex PCR, and its TCRdb copy is limited to in-frame clones, with some not included. In the table there are about half a million clones, more than 75% of which are singletons. The sequence was collected from a woman in her thirties or forties in good health. Some clones in this sample may be carry-over from other donors' samples. The rearrangement joins TRBV6-1 to TRBJ1-5, with a weak D call TRBD1 (6 bases). The sample comprised PBMCs. CDR3 DNA sequence: TGTGCCAGCAGTGGCCCCTTTGGGACAAATCAGCCCCAGCATTTT. Translated: CASSGPFGTNQPQHF.